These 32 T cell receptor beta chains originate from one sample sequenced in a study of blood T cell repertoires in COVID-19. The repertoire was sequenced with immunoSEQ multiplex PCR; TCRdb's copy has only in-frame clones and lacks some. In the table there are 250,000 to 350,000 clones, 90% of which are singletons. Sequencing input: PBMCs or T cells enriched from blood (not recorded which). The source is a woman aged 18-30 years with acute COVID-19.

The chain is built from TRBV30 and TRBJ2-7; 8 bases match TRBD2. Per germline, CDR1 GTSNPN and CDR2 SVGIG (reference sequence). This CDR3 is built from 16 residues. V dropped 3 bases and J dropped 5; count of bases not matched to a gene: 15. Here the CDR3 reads CAWSPDRGGGGHEQYF. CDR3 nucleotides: TGTGCCTGGAGCCCCGATCGGGGGGGCGGGGGGCACGAGCAGTACTTC.

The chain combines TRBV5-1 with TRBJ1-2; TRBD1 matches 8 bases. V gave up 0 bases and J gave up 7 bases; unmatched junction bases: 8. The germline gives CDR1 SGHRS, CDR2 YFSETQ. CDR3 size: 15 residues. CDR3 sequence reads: CASSLAAGGGSGYTF. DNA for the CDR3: TGCGCCAGCAGCTTGGCGGCAGGGGGCGGATCTGGCTACACCTTC.

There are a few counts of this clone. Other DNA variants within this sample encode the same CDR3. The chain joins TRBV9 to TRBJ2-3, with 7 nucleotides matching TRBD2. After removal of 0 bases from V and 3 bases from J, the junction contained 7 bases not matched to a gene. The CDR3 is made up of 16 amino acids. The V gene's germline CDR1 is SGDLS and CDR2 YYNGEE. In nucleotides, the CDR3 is TGTGCCAGCAGCGTAGTTGGCGGGAGTGGGACAGATACGCAGTATTTT. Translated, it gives CASSVVGGSGTDTQYF.

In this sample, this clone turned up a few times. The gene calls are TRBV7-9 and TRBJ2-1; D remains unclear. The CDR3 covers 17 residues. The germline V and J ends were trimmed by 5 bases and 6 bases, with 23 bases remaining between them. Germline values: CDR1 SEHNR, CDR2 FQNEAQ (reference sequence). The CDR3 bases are TGTGCCAGCAGCCCCCCCCCGCGGCTACCTGGCGCCAATGAGCAGTTCTTC. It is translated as CASSPPPRLPGANEQFF. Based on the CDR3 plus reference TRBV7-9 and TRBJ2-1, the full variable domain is DTGVSQNPRHKITKRGQNVTFRCDPISEHNRLYWYRQTLGQGPEFLTYFQNEAQLEKSRLLSDRFSAERPKGSFSTLEIQRTEQGDSAMYLCASSPPPRLPGANEQFFGPGTRLTVL.

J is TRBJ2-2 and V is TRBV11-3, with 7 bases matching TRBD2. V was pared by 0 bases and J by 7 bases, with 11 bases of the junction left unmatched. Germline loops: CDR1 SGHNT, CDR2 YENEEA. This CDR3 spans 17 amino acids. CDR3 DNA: TGTGCCAGCAGCTTAGATAGTCGGCGGGAGCCAGGCGGGGAGCTGTTTTTT. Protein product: CASSLDSRREPGGELFF.

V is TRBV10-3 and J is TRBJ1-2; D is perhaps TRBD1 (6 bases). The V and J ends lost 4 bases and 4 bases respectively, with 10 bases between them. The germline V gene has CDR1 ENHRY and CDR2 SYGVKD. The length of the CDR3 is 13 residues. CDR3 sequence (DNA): TGTGCCATCAGTGTACGGGGGGCCTATGGCTACACCTTC. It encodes CAISVRGAYGYTF.

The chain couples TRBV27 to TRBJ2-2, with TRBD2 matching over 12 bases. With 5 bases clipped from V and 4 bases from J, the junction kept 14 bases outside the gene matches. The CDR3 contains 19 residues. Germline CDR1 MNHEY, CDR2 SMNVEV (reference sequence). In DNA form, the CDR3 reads TGTGCCAGCAGTCCAGGGTTTGCTAGCGGGAGGGCCATCACCGGGGAGCTGTTTTTT. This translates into CASSPGFASGRAITGELFF.

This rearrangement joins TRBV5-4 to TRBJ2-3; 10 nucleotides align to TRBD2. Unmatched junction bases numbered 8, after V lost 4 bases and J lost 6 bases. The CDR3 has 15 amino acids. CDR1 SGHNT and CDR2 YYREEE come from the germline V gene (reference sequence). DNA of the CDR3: TGTGCCAGCAGCCCCAGCGGGAGGGCCGATGATACGCAGTATTTT. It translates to CASSPSGRADDTQYF.

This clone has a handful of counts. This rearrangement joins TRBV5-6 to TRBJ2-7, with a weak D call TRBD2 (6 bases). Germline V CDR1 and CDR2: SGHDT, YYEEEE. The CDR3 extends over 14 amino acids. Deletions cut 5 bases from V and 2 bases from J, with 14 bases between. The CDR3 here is CASRTGTGAYEQYF. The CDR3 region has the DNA TGTGCCAGCAGAACCGGGACTGGAGCCTACGAGCAGTACTTC.

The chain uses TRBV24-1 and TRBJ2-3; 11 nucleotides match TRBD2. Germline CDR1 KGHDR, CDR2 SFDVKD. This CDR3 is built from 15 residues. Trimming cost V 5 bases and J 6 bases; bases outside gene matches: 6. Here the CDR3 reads CATSATSGGSDTQYF. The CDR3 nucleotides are TGTGCCACCAGTGCCACTAGCGGGGGATCCGATACGCAGTATTTT.

CDR3 in DNA: TGTGCCAGCAGCCAAGATCCCCCCGGGGGTGGAGATGGCTACACCTTC. The encoded protein is CASSQDPPGGGDGYTF. This chain links TRBV4-2 with TRBJ1-2, with D possibly matching TRBD1 (5 bases). The CDR3 extends over 16 amino acids. Germline V lookup: CDR1 LGHNA, CDR2 YNFKEQ. V dropped 0 bases and J dropped 6 bases, with 17 bases sitting between them.

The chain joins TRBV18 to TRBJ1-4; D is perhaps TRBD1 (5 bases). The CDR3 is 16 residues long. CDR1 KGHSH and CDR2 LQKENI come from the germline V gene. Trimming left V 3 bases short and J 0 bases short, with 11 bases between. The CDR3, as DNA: TGTGCCAGCTCACCCGACAGCTATGCAACTAATGAAAAACTGTTTTTT. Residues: CASSPDSYATNEKLFF. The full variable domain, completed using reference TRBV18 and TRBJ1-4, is NAGVMQNPRHLVRRRGQEARLRCSPMKGHSHVYWYRQLPEEGLKFMVYLQKENIIDESGMPKERFSAEFPKEGPSILRIQQVVRGDSAAYFCASSPDSYATNEKLFFGSGTQLSVL.

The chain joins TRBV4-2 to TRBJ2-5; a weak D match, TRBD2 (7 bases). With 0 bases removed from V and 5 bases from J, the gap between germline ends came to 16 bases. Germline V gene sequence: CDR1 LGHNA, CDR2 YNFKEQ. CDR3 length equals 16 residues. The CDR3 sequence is CASSQDRGRELETQYF. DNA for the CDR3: TGTGCCAGCAGCCAAGATCGGGGGCGGGAGCTGGAGACCCAGTACTTC.

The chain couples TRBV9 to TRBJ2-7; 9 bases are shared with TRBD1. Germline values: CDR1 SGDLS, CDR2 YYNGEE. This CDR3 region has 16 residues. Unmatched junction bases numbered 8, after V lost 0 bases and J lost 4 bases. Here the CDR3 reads CASSVGGQGSTYEQYF. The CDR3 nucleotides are TGTGCCAGCAGCGTAGGCGGACAGGGGAGTACATACGAGCAGTACTTC.

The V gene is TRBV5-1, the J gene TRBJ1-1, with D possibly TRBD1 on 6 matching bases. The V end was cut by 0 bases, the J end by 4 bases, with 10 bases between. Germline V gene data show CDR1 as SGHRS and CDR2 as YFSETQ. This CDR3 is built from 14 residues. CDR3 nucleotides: TGCGCCAGCAGCTTGGGCCGGGGGGCCACTGAAGCTTTCTTT. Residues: CASSLGRGATEAFF.

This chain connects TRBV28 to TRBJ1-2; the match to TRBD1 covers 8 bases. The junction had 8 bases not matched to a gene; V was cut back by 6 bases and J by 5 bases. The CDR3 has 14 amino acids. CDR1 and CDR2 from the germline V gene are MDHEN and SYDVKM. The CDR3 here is CASRPQGAKYGYTF. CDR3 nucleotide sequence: TGTGCCAGCAGACCCCAGGGGGCAAAGTATGGCTACACCTTC.

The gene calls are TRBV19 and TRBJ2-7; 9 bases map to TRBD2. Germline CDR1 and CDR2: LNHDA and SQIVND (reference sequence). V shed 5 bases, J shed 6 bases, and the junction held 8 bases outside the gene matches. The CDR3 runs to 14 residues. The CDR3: CASSSGTSLAEQYF. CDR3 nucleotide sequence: TGTGCCAGTAGTTCTGGGACTAGCTTAGCCGAGCAGTACTTC.

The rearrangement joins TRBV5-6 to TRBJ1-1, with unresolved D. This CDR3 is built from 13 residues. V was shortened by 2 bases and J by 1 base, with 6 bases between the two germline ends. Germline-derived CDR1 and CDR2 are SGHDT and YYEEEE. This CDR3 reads CASSFLPNTEAFF. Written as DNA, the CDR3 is TGTGCCAGCAGCTTTCTCCCGAACACTGAAGCTTTCTTT.

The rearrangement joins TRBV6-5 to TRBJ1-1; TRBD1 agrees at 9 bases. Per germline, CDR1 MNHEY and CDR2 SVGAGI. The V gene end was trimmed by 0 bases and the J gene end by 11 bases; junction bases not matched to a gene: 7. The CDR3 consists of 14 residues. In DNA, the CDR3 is TGTGCCAGCAGTTACTCGAGTCCTGGACAGGGGGCTTTCTTT. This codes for CASSYSSPGQGAFF.

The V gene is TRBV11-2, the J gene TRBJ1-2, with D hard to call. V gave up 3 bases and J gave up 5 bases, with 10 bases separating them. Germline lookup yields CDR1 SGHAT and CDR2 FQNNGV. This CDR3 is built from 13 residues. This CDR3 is CASSFPGLYGYTF. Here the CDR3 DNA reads TGTGCCAGCAGCTTCCCTGGCTTATATGGCTACACCTTC.

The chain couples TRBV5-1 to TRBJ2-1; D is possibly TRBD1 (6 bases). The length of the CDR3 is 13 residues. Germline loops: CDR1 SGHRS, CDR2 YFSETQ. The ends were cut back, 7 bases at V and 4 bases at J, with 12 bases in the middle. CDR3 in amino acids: CASFARGYNEQFF. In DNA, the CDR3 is TGCGCCAGCTTCGCCAGGGGATACAATGAGCAGTTCTTC.

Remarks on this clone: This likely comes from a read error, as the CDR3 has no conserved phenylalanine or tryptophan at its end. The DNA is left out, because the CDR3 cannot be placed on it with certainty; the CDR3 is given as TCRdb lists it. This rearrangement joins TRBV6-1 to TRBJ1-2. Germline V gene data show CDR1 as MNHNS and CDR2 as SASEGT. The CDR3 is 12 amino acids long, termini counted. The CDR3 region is CASSESGNRYRV.

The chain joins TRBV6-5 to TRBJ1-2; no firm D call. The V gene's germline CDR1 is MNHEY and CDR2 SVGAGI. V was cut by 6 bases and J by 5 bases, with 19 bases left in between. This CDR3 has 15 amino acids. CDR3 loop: CASRGRGQKPYGYTF. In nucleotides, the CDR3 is TGTGCCAGCAGAGGACGGGGTCAGAAGCCTTATGGCTACACCTTC.

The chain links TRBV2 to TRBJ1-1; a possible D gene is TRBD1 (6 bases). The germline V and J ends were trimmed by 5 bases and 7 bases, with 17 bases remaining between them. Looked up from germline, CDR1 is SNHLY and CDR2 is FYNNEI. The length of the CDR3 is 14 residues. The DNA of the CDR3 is TGTGCCAGCAGTCTAACAGGGCCTTTAGGTGAAGCTTTCTTT. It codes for CASSLTGPLGEAFF.

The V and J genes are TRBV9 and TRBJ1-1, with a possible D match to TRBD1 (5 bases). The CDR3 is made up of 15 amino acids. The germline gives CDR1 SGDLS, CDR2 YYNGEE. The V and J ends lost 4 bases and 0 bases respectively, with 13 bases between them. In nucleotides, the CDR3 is TGTGCCAGCAGCCCTTCTAAGGGGATGAACACTGAAGCTTTCTTT. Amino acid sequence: CASSPSKGMNTEAFF.

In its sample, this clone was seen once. The CDR3 region is CASSSPGTGVGYEQYF. CDR3 in DNA: TGTGCCAGCAGCTCCCCGGGGACAGGGGTCGGATACGAGCAGTACTTC. This rearrangement joins TRBV21-1 to TRBJ2-7; whether TRBD1, the table's D call, matches the DNA was not checked. TRBV21-1 is a documented pseudogene. This CDR3 spans 16 amino acids.

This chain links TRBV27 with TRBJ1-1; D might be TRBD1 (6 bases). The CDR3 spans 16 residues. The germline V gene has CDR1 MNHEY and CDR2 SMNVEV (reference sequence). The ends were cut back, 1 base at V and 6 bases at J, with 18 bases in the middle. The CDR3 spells CASSLWPTGSEAEAFF. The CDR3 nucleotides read TGTGCCAGCAGTTTATGGCCTACAGGGAGTGAGGCTGAAGCTTTCTTT.

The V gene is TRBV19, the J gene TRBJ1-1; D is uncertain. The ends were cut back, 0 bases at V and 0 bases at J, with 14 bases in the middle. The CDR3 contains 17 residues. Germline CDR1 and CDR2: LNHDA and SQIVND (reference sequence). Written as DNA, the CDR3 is TGTGCCAGTAGTATAGATCGTTTAACAGAGCTGAACACTGAAGCTTTCTTT. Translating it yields CASSIDRLTELNTEAFF.

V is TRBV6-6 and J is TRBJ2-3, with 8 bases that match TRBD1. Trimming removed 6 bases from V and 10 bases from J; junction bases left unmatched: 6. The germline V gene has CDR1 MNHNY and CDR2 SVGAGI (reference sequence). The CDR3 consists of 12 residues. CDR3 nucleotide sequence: TGTGCCAGCAGATCGGACAGGGTGGCGCAGTATTTT. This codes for CASRSDRVAQYF.

This chain's CDR3 is CASSFQGSYEQYF. CDR3 in DNA: TGTGCCAGCAGTTTTCAGGGGAGTTACGAGCAGTACTTC. V gene TRBV27 combines with J gene TRBJ2-7, with D possibly being TRBD1 (6 bases). V lost 3 bases and J lost 4, with 10 bases in between. This CDR3 is built from 13 residues. Germline assignment: CDR1 MNHEY and CDR2 SMNVEV (reference sequence).

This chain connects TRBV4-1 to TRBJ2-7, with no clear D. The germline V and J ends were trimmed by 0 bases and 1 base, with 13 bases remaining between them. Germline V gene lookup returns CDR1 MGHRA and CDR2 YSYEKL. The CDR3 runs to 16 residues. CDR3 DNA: TGCGCCAGCAGCCAAGATGATGAGACTCCTTCCTACGAGCAGTACTTC. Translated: CASSQDDETPSYEQYF.

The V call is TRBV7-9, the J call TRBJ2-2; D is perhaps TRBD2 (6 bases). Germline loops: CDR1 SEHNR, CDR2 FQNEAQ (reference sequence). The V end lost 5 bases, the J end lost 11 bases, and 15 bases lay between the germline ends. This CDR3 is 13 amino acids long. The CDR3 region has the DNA TGTGCCAGCAGCCGGGACTCGTCACCTGAGCTGTTTTTT. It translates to CASSRDSSPELFF.